The 15 T cell receptor beta chains given below trace back to one sample, sequenced in a study of human T cells and chemical hapten exposure. Time point meaning: patch test 1, 2 weeks after DPC sensitization. Treatment meaning: therapeutic diphenylcyclopropenone sensitization with weekly scalp DPC. TCRdb used MiXCR to reprocess the RACE reads, holding one entry per CDR3 protein. This sample has about 340,000 distinct CDR3 sequences, with 5.5% to 8% found just once. Sequenced here: whole blood, sampled in connection with sensitization to the hapten diphenylcyclopropenone (DPC). These receptors were collected from a woman under 30 with alopecia areata. Some clones in this sample may be carry-over from other donors' samples.

The rearrangement links TRBV6-1 to TRBJ2-3; TRBD2 agrees at 9 bases. The CDR3 loop spans 15 amino acids. Germline values: CDR1 MNHNS, CDR2 SASEGT. The J segment lost 7 bases and the V segment lost 0 bases, leaving 5 bases of the junction unmatched. Written as DNA, the CDR3 is TGTGCCAGCAGTGAAGCGCGGGGGGGCCCATATACGCAGTATTTT. Amino acids: CASSEARGGPYTQYF.

A few counts support this clonotype. V is TRBV11-2 and J is TRBJ1-4; TRBD1 is a possible D gene (5 bases). The ends were cut back, 2 bases at V and 3 bases at J, with 16 bases in the middle. Germline lookup yields CDR1 SGHAT and CDR2 FQNNGV. This CDR3 spans 17 amino acids. CDR3 DNA: TGTGCCAGCAGCTTAAGATTAGGAGGGGCGGCTAATGAAAAACTGTTTTTT. This translates into CASSLRLGGAANEKLFF.

This clonotype was observed at least ten times. The V gene is TRBV7-2, the J gene TRBJ2-3; 11 bases line up with TRBD2. CDR3 size: 16 residues. Per germline, CDR1 SGHTA and CDR2 FQGNSA. V shed 0 bases and J 6 bases; nucleotides not matched to a gene: 5. Written as DNA, the CDR3 is TGTGCCAGCAGCTTAGCTAGCGGGGGGGCCCTTGATACGCAGTATTTT. This gives the protein CASSLASGGALDTQYF.

This clonotype has ten or more counts. The chain recombines TRBV19 with TRBJ1-2; no firm D call. The V gene lost 3 bases and the J gene lost 2 bases, with 7 bases spanning the gap. CDR1 and CDR2 from the germline V gene are LNHDA and SQIVND (reference sequence). The length of the CDR3 is 13 residues. CDR3: CASSINSNYGYTF. As DNA, the CDR3 is TGTGCCAGTAGTATCAACTCCAACTATGGCTACACCTTC.

This clonotype was seen a few times. CDR3 in DNA: TGTGCCACCAGCAGAGAAGGGGTCTCTGGGGGCTACACCTTC. It specifies CATSREGVSGGYTF. This sequence joins TRBV15 and TRBJ1-2; possibly TRBD1 for D (5 bases). Trimming took 0 bases from V and 8 from J, leaving 13 bases between them. The V gene's germline CDR1 is LNHNV and CDR2 YYDKDF (reference sequence). This CDR3 comprises 14 residues.

The chain has TRBV28 and TRBJ2-1; TRBD1 agrees at 11 bases. Trimming at V came to 6 bases and at J to 3 bases, leaving 7 bases not matched to a gene. This CDR3 has 16 amino acids. CDR1 is MDHEN, CDR2 SYDVKM, per germline. CDR3 coding DNA: TGTGCCAGCAGCCGGGGACAGGGGGTAAACTACAATGAGCAGTTCTTC. This gives the protein CASSRGQGVNYNEQFF.

This clonotype was detected ten times or more. The rearrangement links TRBV27 to TRBJ2-3, with D unclear. Germline V gene data show CDR1 as MNHEY and CDR2 as SMNVEV (reference sequence). The V end lost 4 bases, the J end lost 6 bases, and 8 bases lay between the germline ends. The CDR3 length is 12 residues. CDR3 in DNA: TGTGCCAGCAGTTCAAAGGCGGATACGCAGTATTTT. Translation gives CASSSKADTQYF.

The V call is TRBV28, the J call TRBJ2-2; 7 bases line up with TRBD1. The CDR3 totals 19 residues. Germline V CDR1 and CDR2: MDHEN, SYDVKM. V was pared by 3 bases and J by 1 base, with 14 bases of the junction left unmatched. The CDR3 here is CASSFVPPAGTENTGELFF. CDR3 in DNA: TGTGCCAGCAGTTTCGTACCCCCCGCCGGGACAGAGAACACCGGGGAGCTGTTTTTT.

In the case of this clonotype: A read error may account for a junction end that differs from germline. The chain has TRBV18 and TRBJ2-6, with D hard to call. CDR1 is KGHSH and CDR2 is LQKENI in the germline V gene. The CDR3 has 15 residues. The CDR3 nucleotides are TGTGCCAGCTCCCCACAGCGCTCTGAGGCCAACGTCCTGACTTTC. It codes for CASSPQRSEANVLTF.

This chain links TRBV12-3 or TRBV12-4 with TRBJ2-1; TRBD1 matches 10 bases. Losses at the gene ends were 5 bases for V and 9 bases for J; bases not matched to a gene: 7. The CDR3 covers 14 residues. The CDR3 sequence is CASSPRQGAAEQFF. For the CDR3, the DNA is TGTGCCAGCAGTCCGAGACAGGGGGCGGCTGAGCAGTTCTTC.

This clonotype was observed a few times. The chain is built from TRBV9 and TRBJ1-5; D is ambiguous. Deletions cut 0 bases from V and 1 base from J, with 8 bases between. CDR1 and CDR2 from the germline V gene are SGDLS and YYNGEE. The CDR3 contains 15 residues. The CDR3 here is CASSVGQSSNQPQHF. The CDR3 nucleotides read TGTGCCAGCAGCGTAGGTCAGTCGAGCAATCAGCCCCAGCATTTT.

As regards this clonotype: A junction boundary mismatches the germline segment, possibly from a read error. The chain employs TRBV20-1 and TRBJ1-5, with 7 bases matching TRBD1. Germline CDR1 and CDR2: DFQATT and SNEGSKA (reference sequence). The CDR3 is made up of 12 amino acids. Here the CDR3 reads CSARDRDQPQHF. CDR3 DNA: TGCAGTGCCAGAGACAGGGATCAGCCCCAGCATTTT.

There are many counts of this clonotype. The rearrangement uses TRBV6-2 or TRBV6-3 and TRBJ1-2; D unresolved. CDR3 length equals 12 residues. Trimming cost V 10 bases and J 7 bases, with 16 bases left between them. In germline, CDR1 is MNHEY, CDR2 SVGEGT. The CDR3 region has the DNA TGTGCCATCGAATTGTTTACGACTGGCTACACCTTC. This encodes CAIELFTTGYTF.

The gene calls are TRBV7-2 and TRBJ2-1; 9 positions agree with TRBD2. V lost 3 bases, J lost 3 bases, and 3 bases stayed unmatched. CDR1 SGHTA and CDR2 FQGNSA come from the germline V gene. The CDR3 is 15 residues long. The CDR3: CASSFERGDYNEQFF. CDR3 coding DNA: TGTGCCAGCAGCTTCGAGCGGGGGGACTACAATGAGCAGTTCTTC.

The chain recombines TRBV3-1 with TRBJ2-3; TRBD2 matches 9 bases. The junction had 6 bases not matched to a gene; V was cut back by 2 bases and J by 0 bases. The germline V gene encodes CDR1 LGHDT and CDR2 YNNKEL (reference sequence). The CDR3 loop spans 17 amino acids. CDR3 DNA sequence: TGTGCCAGCAGCCAAAACCAGGCGGGGGGGAGCACAGATACGCAGTATTTT. Translating gives CASSQNQAGGSTDTQYF.